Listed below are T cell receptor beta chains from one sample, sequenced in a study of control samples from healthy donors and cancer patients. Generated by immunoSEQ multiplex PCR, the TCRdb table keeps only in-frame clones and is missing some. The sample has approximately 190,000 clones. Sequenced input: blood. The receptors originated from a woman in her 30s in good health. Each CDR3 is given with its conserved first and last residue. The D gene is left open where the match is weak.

CDR3nt: TGTGCCAGTACCATGACAGGGGGCCGAGAGCCCCAGCATTTT
CDR3aa: CASTMTGGREPQHF
j_gene: TRBJ1-5
v_gene: TRBV19
d_gene: TRBD1

CDR3nt: TGCAGCGCCACGGACACCGGGGAGCTGTTTTTT
CDR3aa: CSATDTGELFF
j_gene: TRBJ2-2
v_gene: TRBV29-1
d_gene: .

CDR3nt: TGTGCCAGCAGCTTAGTCGTCTCCCGCTCCTATAATTCACCCCTCCACTTT
CDR3aa: CASSLVVSRSYNSPLHF
j_gene: TRBJ1-6
v_gene: TRBV7-9
d_gene: .

CDR3nt: TGTGCCAGCAGCCCATACGGTAGGGGGACAGCGAACACCGGGGAGCTGTTTTTT
CDR3aa: CASSPYGRGTANTGELFF
j_gene: TRBJ2-2
v_gene: TRBV7-2
d_gene: TRBD1

CDR3nt: TGTGCCAGTAGTATGGGGACAGGGTCTCAGCCCCAGCATTTT
CDR3aa: CASSMGTGSQPQHF
j_gene: TRBJ1-5
v_gene: TRBV19
d_gene: TRBD1

CDR3nt: TGCGCCAGCAGCCAAGTGACAAGAGAAAAACTGTTTTTT
CDR3aa: CASSQVTREKLFF
j_gene: TRBJ1-4
v_gene: TRBV4-1
d_gene: .

CDR3nt: TGTGCCAGCAGGAGACAGGGGGCTTATAATTCACCCCTCCACTTT
CDR3aa: CASRRQGAYNSPLHF
j_gene: TRBJ1-6
v_gene: TRBV27
d_gene: TRBD1

CDR3nt: TGTGCCAGCAGTTTCGGCAGGGGAAGAAGAACTGAAGCTTTCTTT
CDR3aa: CASSFGRGRRTEAFF
j_gene: TRBJ1-1
v_gene: TRBV27
d_gene: .

CDR3nt: TGTGCCAGCAGCTTATCTTGGAATTCCTACGAGCAGTACTTC
CDR3aa: CASSLSWNSYEQYF
j_gene: TRBJ2-7
v_gene: TRBV7-9
d_gene: .

CDR3nt: TGTGCCAGCAGCTGGACAGGGGTGGGGGATGAGCAGTTCTTC
CDR3aa: CASSWTGVGDEQFF
j_gene: TRBJ2-1
v_gene: TRBV6-6
d_gene: TRBD1

CDR3nt: TGTGCCAGTAACGAGGGTTTTCGGGGCTACACCTTC
CDR3aa: CASNEGFRGYTF
j_gene: TRBJ1-2
v_gene: TRBV19
d_gene: .

CDR3nt: TGTGCCAGCTCGGGACTGTCCTACGAGCAGTACTTC
CDR3aa: CASSGLSYEQYF
j_gene: TRBJ2-7
v_gene: TRBV28
d_gene: .

CDR3nt: TGTGCCAGCAGCAAAGGGATGGGGCGGACCGGGGAGCTGTTTTTT
CDR3aa: CASSKGMGRTGELFF
j_gene: TRBJ2-2
v_gene: TRBV21-1
d_gene: .

CDR3nt: TGTGCCAGCAGGATATGGGGGACGGGGGCTCTCGCTGAAGCTTTCTTT
CDR3aa: CASRIWGTGALAEAFF
j_gene: TRBJ1-1
v_gene: TRBV28
d_gene: .